Shown below are 10 T cell receptor beta chains from a single sample sequenced in a study of shared clonotypes between healthy human individuals. Only CD45RO-negative cells positively selected for CCR7 counted as naive CD8 cells, so terminally differentiated effector memory CD45RA+ cells were excluded. Generated by immunoSEQ multiplex PCR, the TCRdb table keeps only in-frame clones and is missing some. Here the sample spans millions of clones, more than 85% being singletons. Sequencing was performed on naive CD8+ T cells from PBMCs. The source is a man aged 18-30 years in good health. Some clones in this sample may be carry-over from other donors' samples.

The chain combines TRBV9 with TRBJ2-7, with 10 bases identical to TRBD2. The CDR3 extends over 14 amino acids. The V segment lost 3 bases and the J segment 2 bases; nucleotides outside the gene matches: 2. Germline loops: CDR1 SGDLS, CDR2 YYNGEE. This CDR3 reads CASSGSGRAYEQYF. Here the CDR3 DNA reads TGTGCCAGCAGCGGAAGCGGGAGGGCCTACGAGCAGTACTTC.

This chain uses TRBV18 with TRBJ2-2; 8 positions match TRBD2. The CDR3 extends over 16 amino acids. Looked up from germline, CDR1 is KGHSH and CDR2 is LQKENI. The ends lost 2 bases at V and 0 bases at J; junction bases unmatched: 2. The CDR3 loop reads CASSPTAGANTGELFF. The CDR3 DNA reads TGTGCCAGCTCACCAACAGCGGGGGCGAACACCGGGGAGCTGTTTTTT. The entire variable domain, with the rest obtained from reference TRBV18 and TRBJ2-2, is as follows: NAGVMQNPRHLVRRRGQEARLRCSPMKGHSHVYWYRQLPEEGLKFMVYLQKENIIDESGMPKERFSAEFPKEGPSILRIQQVVRGDSAAYFCASSPTAGANTGELFFGEGSRLTVL.

This chain connects TRBV7-8 to TRBJ2-5; 8 bases are a match to TRBD1. The trim removed 5 bases at V and 7 bases at J, leaving 18 bases unmatched. Germline loops: CDR1 SGHVS, CDR2 FQNEAQ. The CDR3 totals 17 residues. CDR3 loop: CASSMGQASGFVRTQYF. CDR3 nucleotide sequence: TGTGCCAGCAGCATGGGACAGGCCTCAGGTTTTGTACGGACCCAGTACTTC.

The chain recombines TRBV5-1 with TRBJ1-2; a possible D gene is TRBD1 (5 bases). V was cut by 0 bases and J by 4 bases, with 13 bases left in between. Germline V lookup: CDR1 SGHRS, CDR2 YFSETQ. This CDR3 is built from 15 residues. CDR3 residues: CASSLEPGPLYGYTF. In nucleotides, the CDR3 is TGCGCCAGCAGCTTGGAGCCAGGGCCCCTCTATGGCTACACCTTC.

The chain employs TRBV6-5 and TRBJ1-1; 8 bases match TRBD1. The CDR3 loop spans 15 amino acids. V lost 4 bases and J lost 4; bases outside the gene matches: 8. The germline V gene encodes CDR1 MNHEY and CDR2 SVGAGI. CDR3 in amino acids: CASSSYTGGPTEAFF. For the CDR3, the DNA is TGTGCCAGCAGTTCATATACAGGGGGGCCCACTGAAGCTTTCTTT.

This sequence joins TRBV11-2 and TRBJ2-7; a possible D gene is TRBD2 (6 bases). The CDR3 runs to 16 residues. V lost 6 bases and J 1 base, leaving 19 bases between the germline ends. Germline CDR1 and CDR2: SGHAT and FQNNGV. The chain's CDR3 is CASRGIGAGVSYEQYF. CDR3 coding DNA: TGTGCCAGCAGGGGTATTGGAGCGGGCGTTTCCTACGAGCAGTACTTC.

This rearrangement joins TRBV13 to TRBJ2-5; 7 bases map to TRBD1. The CDR3 extends over 14 amino acids. Germline-derived CDR1 and CDR2 are PRHDT and FYEKMQ (reference sequence). Trimming cost V 5 bases and J 1 base; bases outside gene matches: 4. CDR3 sequence (DNA): TGTGCCAGCAGCGTCGGGACAGCCCAAGAGACCCAGTACTTC. Protein product: CASSVGTAQETQYF.

This chain links TRBV7-8 with TRBJ2-7; 13 bases match TRBD2. The CDR3 is made up of 16 amino acids. Looked up from germline, CDR1 is SGHVS and CDR2 is FQNEAQ. J was trimmed by 9 bases and V by 8 bases; bases with no gene match: 16. As DNA, the CDR3 is TGTGCCAGCGGCTCGACGCCGGGACTAGCGGGGCTCGGGCAGTACTTC. Protein sequence: CASGSTPGLAGLGQYF.

This chain links TRBV25-1 with TRBJ2-6, with D tentatively TRBD2 (6 bases). Per the germline V gene, CDR1 is MGHDK and CDR2 is SYGVNS. V was pared by 4 bases and J by 0 bases, with 10 bases between. The CDR3 is 16 residues long. CDR3 DNA sequence: TGTGCCAGCAGTGGTTCGGGAGTCTCTGGGGCCAACGTCCTGACTTTC. It encodes CASSGSGVSGANVLTF.

Remarks on this clone: This sample also contains other DNA sequences that code for the same CDR3. The chain carries TRBV9 and TRBJ2-7; the D gene could be TRBD1 or TRBD2 (5 bases each). The germline V gene encodes CDR1 SGDLS and CDR2 YYNGEE. This CDR3 has 15 amino acids. With 0 bases removed from V and 1 base from J, the gap between germline ends came to 11 bases. In nucleotides, the CDR3 is TGTGCCAGCAGCGTAGCAGGGACCACTTCCTACGAGCAGTACTTC. This translates into CASSVAGTTSYEQYF.